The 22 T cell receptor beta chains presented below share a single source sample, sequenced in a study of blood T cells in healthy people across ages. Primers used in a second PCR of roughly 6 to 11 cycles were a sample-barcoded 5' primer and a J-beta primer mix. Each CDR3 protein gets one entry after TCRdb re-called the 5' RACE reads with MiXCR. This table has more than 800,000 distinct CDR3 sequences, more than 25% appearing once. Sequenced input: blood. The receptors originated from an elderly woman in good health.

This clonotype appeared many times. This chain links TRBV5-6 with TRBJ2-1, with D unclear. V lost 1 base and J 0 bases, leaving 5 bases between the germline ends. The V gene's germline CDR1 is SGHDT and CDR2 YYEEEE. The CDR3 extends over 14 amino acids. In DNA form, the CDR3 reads TGTGCCAGCAGCTTGTTTCGCTCCTACAATGAGCAGTTCTTC. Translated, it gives CASSLFRSYNEQFF.

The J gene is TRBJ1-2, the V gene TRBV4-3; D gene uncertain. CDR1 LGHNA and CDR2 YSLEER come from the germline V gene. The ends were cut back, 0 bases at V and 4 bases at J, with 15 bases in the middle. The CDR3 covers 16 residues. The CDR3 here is CASSQDLKGIGYGYTF. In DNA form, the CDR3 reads TGCGCCAGCAGCCAAGATCTTAAAGGGATAGGCTATGGCTACACCTTC.

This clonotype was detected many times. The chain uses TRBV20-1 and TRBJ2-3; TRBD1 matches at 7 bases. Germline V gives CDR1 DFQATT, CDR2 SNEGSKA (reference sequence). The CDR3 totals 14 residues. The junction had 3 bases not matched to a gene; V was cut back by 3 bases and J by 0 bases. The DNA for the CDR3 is TGCAGTGCTAGCCCGACAGGGAGCACAGATACGCAGTATTTT. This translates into CSASPTGSTDTQYF.

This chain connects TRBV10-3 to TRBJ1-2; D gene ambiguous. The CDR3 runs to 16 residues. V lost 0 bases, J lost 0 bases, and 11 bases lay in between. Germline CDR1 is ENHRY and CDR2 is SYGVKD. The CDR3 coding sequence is TGTGCCATCAGTGAGTCTTGGGCAGCTACTAACTATGGCTACACCTTC. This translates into CAISESWAATNYGYTF.

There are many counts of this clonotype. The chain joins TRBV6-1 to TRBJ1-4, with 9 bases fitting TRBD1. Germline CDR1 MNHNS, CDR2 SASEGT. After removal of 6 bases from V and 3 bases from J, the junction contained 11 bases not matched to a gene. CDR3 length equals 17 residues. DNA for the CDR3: TGTGCCAGCAGAACCGGGACAGGGACTTCTGCTAATGAAAAACTGTTTTTT. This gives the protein CASRTGTGTSANEKLFF.

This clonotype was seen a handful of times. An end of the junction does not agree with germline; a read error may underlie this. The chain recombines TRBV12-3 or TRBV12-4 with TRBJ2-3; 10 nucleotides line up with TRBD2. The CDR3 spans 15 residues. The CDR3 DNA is TGTGCCAGCAGCTATAGCGGGGGGAGCACAGATGCGCAGTATTTT. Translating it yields CASSYSGGSTDAQYF.

CDR3 bases: TGTGCCAGCAGTTACACAGGGGGCGCGCCCTACTACGAGCAGTACTTC. Its protein product is CASSYTGGAPYYEQYF. The chain recombines TRBV6-5 with TRBJ2-7, with TRBD1 matching over 9 bases. The CDR3 loop spans 16 amino acids. The trim removed 2 bases at V and 3 bases at J, leaving 8 bases unmatched. CDR1 is MNHEY and CDR2 is SVGAGI in the germline V gene.

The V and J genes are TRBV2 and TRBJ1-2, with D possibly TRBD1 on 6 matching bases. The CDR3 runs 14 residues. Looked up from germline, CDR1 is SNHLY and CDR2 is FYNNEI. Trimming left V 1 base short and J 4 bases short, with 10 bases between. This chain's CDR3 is CASSEGGLGYGYTF. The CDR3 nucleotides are TGTGCCAGCAGTGAAGGGGGGCTAGGCTATGGCTACACCTTC.

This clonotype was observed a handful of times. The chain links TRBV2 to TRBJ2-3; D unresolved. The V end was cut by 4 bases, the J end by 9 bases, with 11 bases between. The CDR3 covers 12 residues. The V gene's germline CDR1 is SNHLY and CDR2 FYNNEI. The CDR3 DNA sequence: TGTGCCAGCAGTGGTACCGGACCCACGCAGTATTTT. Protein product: CASSGTGPTQYF.

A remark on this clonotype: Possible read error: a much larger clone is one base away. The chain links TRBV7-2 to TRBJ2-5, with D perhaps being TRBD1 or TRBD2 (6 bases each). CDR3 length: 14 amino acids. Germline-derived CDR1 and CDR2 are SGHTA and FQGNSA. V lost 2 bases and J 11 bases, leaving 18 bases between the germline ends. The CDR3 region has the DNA TGTGCCAGCAGCTTATCGGGGGCTGTCAATGAGCAGTACTTC. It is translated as CASSLSGAVNEQYF.

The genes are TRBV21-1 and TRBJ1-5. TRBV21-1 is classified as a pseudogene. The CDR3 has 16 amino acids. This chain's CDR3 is CASSKAEQNSNQPQHF. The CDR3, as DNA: TGTGCCAGCAGCAAAGCGGAACAGAATAGCAATCAGCCCCAGCATTTT.

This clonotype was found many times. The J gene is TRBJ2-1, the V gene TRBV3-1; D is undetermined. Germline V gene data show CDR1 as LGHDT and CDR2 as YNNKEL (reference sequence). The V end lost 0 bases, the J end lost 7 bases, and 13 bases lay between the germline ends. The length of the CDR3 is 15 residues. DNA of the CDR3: TGTGCCAGCAGCCAAGATCGCCTTACTAATAATGAGCAGTTCTTC. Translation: CASSQDRLTNNEQFF.

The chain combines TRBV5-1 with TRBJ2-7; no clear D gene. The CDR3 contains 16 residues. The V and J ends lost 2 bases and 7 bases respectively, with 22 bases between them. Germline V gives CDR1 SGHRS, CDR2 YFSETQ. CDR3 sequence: CASSFQAEKDTGEQYF. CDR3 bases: TGCGCCAGCAGCTTTCAGGCCGAGAAGGATACCGGAGAGCAGTACTTC.

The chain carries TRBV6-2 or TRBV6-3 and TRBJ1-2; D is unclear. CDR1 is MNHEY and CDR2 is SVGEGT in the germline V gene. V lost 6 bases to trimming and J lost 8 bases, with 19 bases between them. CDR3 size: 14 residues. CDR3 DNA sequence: TGTGCCAGCAGCCCCATTCTTGACTCGGCGGGCTACACCTTC. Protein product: CASSPILDSAGYTF.

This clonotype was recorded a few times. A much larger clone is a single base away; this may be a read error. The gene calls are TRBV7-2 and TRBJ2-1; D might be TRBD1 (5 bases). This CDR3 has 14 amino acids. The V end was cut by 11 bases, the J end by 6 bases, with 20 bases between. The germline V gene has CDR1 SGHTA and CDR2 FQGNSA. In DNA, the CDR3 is TGTGCCTCTAGTGGAAATGTGGGGCGCAATGAGCAGTTCTTC. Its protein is CASSGNVGRNEQFF. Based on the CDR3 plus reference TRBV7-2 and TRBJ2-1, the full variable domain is GAGVSQSPSNKVTEKGKDVELRCDPISGHTALYWYRQSLGQGLEFLIYFQGNSAPDKSGLPSDRFSAERTGGSVSTLTIQRTQQEDSAVYLCASSGNVGRNEQFFGPGTRLTVL.

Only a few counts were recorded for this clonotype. CDR3 sequence (DNA): TGTGCCAGCAGCCCCCGGACAGGGTTGGGCAATCAGCCCCAGCATTTT. As protein: CASSPRTGLGNQPQHF. The chain has TRBV7-2 and TRBJ1-5; 8 nucleotides match TRBD1. V dropped 5 bases and J dropped 2; count of bases not matched to a gene: 8. Germline V gene lookup returns CDR1 SGHTA and CDR2 FQGNSA. The CDR3 has 16 amino acids.

The CDR3, as DNA: TGTGCCAGCAGTCATGGGTCCAGGGATACTAACTATGGCTACACCTTC. Translation gives CASSHGSRDTNYGYTF. This chain connects TRBV6-6 to TRBJ1-2; D possibly corresponds to TRBD1 (5 bases). From germline, CDR1 is MNHNY and CDR2 SVGAGI (reference sequence). Trimming removed 5 bases from V and 0 bases from J, with 16 bases in between. The CDR3 has 16 amino acids.

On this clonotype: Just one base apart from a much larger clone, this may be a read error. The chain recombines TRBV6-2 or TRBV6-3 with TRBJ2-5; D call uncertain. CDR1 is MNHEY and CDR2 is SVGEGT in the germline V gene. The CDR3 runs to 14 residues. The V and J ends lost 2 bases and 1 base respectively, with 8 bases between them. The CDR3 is CASSYRVSQETQYF. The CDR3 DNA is TGTGCCAGCAGTTACAGGGTGAGCCAAGAGACCCAGTACTTC.

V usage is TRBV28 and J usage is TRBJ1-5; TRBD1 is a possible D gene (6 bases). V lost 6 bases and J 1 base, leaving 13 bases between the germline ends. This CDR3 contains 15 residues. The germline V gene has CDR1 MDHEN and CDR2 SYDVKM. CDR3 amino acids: CASRPQGTSNQPQHF. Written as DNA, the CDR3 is TGTGCCAGCAGGCCACAGGGCACGAGCAATCAGCCCCAGCATTTT.

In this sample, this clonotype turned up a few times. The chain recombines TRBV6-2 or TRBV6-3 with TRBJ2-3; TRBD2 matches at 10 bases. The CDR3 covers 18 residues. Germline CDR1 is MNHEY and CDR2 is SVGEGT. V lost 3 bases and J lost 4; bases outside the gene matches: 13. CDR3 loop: CASSYRLAGGLDADTQYF. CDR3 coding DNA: TGTGCCAGCAGTTATCGATTAGCGGGGGGTCTAGACGCAGATACGCAGTATTTT.

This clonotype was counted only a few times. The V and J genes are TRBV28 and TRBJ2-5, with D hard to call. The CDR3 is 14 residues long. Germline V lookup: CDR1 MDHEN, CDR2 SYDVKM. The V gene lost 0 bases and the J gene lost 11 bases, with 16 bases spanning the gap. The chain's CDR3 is CASSLWKGNGVQYF. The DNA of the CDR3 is TGTGCCAGCAGTTTATGGAAGGGTAACGGCGTGCAGTACTTC.

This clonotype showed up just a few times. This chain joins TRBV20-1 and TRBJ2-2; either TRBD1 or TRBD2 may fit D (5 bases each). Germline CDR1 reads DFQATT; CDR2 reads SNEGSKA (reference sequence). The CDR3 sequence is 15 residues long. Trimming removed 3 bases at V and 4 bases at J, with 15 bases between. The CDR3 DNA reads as TGCAGTGCTAGGACGCCGGGACCTACCACCGGGGAGCTGTTTTTT. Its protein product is CSARTPGPTTGELFF.